These 23 T cell receptor beta chains were all obtained from the same sample, sequenced in a study of blood T cell repertoires in COVID-19 (TCRdb year 2020). Libraries were made using the immunoSEQ multiplex PCR assay. TCRdb limited this immuneACCESS table to in-frame rearrangements with V and J called. A share of clones is missing; checked studies link under half to unresolved V genes, and the rest is unexplained. This sample comprises about 170,000 clones, around 80% of them detected only once. Of the sample, roughly 15% falls within the top ten clones. The sequenced sample was peripheral blood. The receptors originated from an older woman with COVID-19, enrolled during active disease.

The CDR3 spells CASSQQGYQPQHF. CDR3 in DNA: TGTGCCAGCAGTCAGCAGGGATATCAGCCCCAGCATTTT. The genes are TRBV6-6 and TRBJ1-5; tentatively, D is TRBD1 (5 bases). This CDR3 comprises 13 residues. V was trimmed by 5 bases and J by 5 bases, leaving 10 bases between them. Looked up from germline, CDR1 is MNHNY and CDR2 is SVGAGI (reference sequence).

The V and J genes are TRBV4-1 and TRBJ1-1; TRBD1 is a possible D gene (6 bases). The ends were cut back, 1 base at V and 2 bases at J, with 11 bases in the middle. The length of the CDR3 is 15 residues. From germline, CDR1 is MGHRA and CDR2 YSYEKL. The CDR3 DNA is TGCGCCAGCAGCCAAGTACCGACAGGCAACACTGAAGCTTTCTTT. It specifies CASSQVPTGNTEAFF.

In its sample, this clone was seen once. This chain connects TRBV6-5 to TRBJ2-7, with TRBD2 identical over 7 bases. Looked up from germline, CDR1 is MNHEY and CDR2 is SVGAGI. Trimming at V came to 6 bases and at J to 4 bases, leaving 6 bases not matched to a gene. The length of the CDR3 is 13 residues. The CDR3 bases are TGTGCCAGCAGGAGCGGGACCGCTTACGAGCAGTACTTC. Its translation: CASRSGTAYEQYF.

V usage is TRBV6-2 or TRBV6-3 and J usage is TRBJ1-1; D might be TRBD1 (6 bases). The CDR3 length is 15 residues. Looked up from germline, CDR1 is MNHEY and CDR2 is SVGEGT. The V end was cut by 7 bases, the J end by 0 bases, with 15 bases between. The CDR3 sequence is CASTPGQSLNTEAFF. The CDR3 nucleotides read TGTGCCAGCACCCCCGGACAGTCCCTGAACACTGAAGCTTTCTTT.

J is TRBJ2-5 and V is TRBV11-3; tentatively, D is TRBD2 (6 bases). The CDR3 spans 15 residues. Trimming removed 5 bases from V and 2 bases from J, with 15 bases in between. The germline V gene has CDR1 SGHNT and CDR2 YENEEA. The CDR3 DNA sequence: TGTGCCAGCAGCCGGGGTCTAGCGACTCAAGAGACCCAGTACTTC. As protein: CASSRGLATQETQYF.

The gene calls are TRBV5-1 and TRBJ2-2; 8 nucleotides line up with TRBD1. CDR1 and CDR2 from the germline V gene are SGHRS and YFSETQ. This CDR3 spans 16 amino acids. V shed 0 bases, J shed 5 bases, and the junction held 6 bases outside the gene matches. CDR3 sequence (DNA): TGCGCCAGCAGCTTGGCGCAGGGGGCGAGGACCGGGGAGCTGTTTTTT. Its protein product is CASSLAQGARTGELFF.

The chain carries TRBV25-1 and TRBJ2-1, with D possibly being TRBD2 (5 bases). Germline CDR1 and CDR2: MGHDK and SYGVNS. Trimming took off 3 bases at V and 5 bases at J, with 11 bases between the two ends. The CDR3 is 14 residues long. The CDR3 is CASSDWTGNNEQFF. The CDR3 bases are TGTGCCAGCAGTGATTGGACGGGGAACAATGAGCAGTTCTTC.

The chain is built from TRBV29-1 and TRBJ2-7, with D possibly TRBD1 on 5 matching bases. Germline loops: CDR1 SQVTM, CDR2 ANQGSEA. V was pared by 6 bases and J by 2 bases, with 14 bases between. This CDR3 has 13 amino acids. CDR3 residues: CSVYLGAAYEQYF. In DNA, the CDR3 is TGCAGCGTCTACCTTGGGGCAGCCTACGAGCAGTACTTC.

This clone showed up just a few times. The V call is TRBV5-1, the J call TRBJ2-7, with 7 positions matching TRBD2. V trimming: 5 bases; J trimming: 2 bases; junction bases outside the gene matches: 10. The CDR3 extends over 15 amino acids. CDR1 SGHRS and CDR2 YFSETQ come from the germline V gene. Here the CDR3 reads CASRGDGGGTYEQYF. The CDR3, as DNA: TGCGCCAGCAGAGGAGACGGGGGAGGGACCTACGAGCAGTACTTC.

J is TRBJ1-3 and V is TRBV18; D gene uncertain. CDR1 KGHSH and CDR2 LQKENI come from the germline V gene. The CDR3 loop spans 12 amino acids. Trimming removed 3 bases from V and 7 bases from J, with 7 bases in between. CDR3 DNA: TGTGCCAGCTCACCGAGCGACAACACCATATATTTT. Residues: CASSPSDNTIYF.

The rearrangement uses TRBV28 and TRBJ1-1; D not resolved. In germline, CDR1 is MDHEN, CDR2 SYDVKM. The CDR3 spans 15 residues. The V and J ends lost 5 bases and 2 bases respectively, with 15 bases between them. CDR3 coding DNA: TGTGCCAGCAGTCCCCTGAGAGGAGGAAACACTGAAGCTTTCTTT. Residues: CASSPLRGGNTEAFF.

The V and J genes are TRBV27 and TRBJ2-1; 14 nucleotides align to TRBD2. This CDR3 is 17 amino acids long. After removal of 5 bases from V and 9 bases from J, the junction contained 12 bases not matched to a gene. Germline lookup yields CDR1 MNHEY and CDR2 SMNVEV (reference sequence). In nucleotides, the CDR3 is TGTGCCAGCAGTACTAACCCGGGACTAGCGGGAGTTAGTGAGCAGTTCTTC. Translated: CASSTNPGLAGVSEQFF.

V is TRBV5-1 and J is TRBJ2-7; 10 bases agree with TRBD2. Per the germline V gene, CDR1 is SGHRS and CDR2 is YFSETQ. The CDR3 consists of 15 residues. V was clipped by 5 bases and J by 5 bases; unmatched bases: 10. The CDR3 nucleotides read TGCGCCAGCAGTGGCATAGCGGGAGGAAGCGACGAGCAGTACTTC. This gives the protein CASSGIAGGSDEQYF.

The chain has TRBV9 and TRBJ1-1; D gene uncertain. V lost 1 base to trimming and J lost 0 bases, with 10 bases between them. Germline lookup yields CDR1 SGDLS and CDR2 YYNGEE. CDR3 size: 15 residues. CDR3 nucleotides: TGTGCCAGCAGCGTACGTGCCACAATGAACACTGAAGCTTTCTTT. This gives the protein CASSVRATMNTEAFF.

The V and J genes are TRBV7-8 and TRBJ1-2, with no clear D. CDR1 is SGHVS and CDR2 is FQNEAQ in the germline V gene. V lost 4 bases to trimming and J lost 8 bases, with 11 bases between them. The CDR3 sequence is 12 residues long. CDR3 sequence reads: CASSSGVQGYTF. In nucleotides, the CDR3 is TGTGCCAGCAGCTCGGGAGTACAAGGCTACACCTTC.

The rearrangement links TRBV19 to TRBJ1-1; no clear D gene. Deletions cut 5 bases from V and 2 bases from J, with 24 bases between. The germline CDR1 and CDR2 sequences are LNHDA and SQIVND (reference sequence). The CDR3 contains 18 residues. The CDR3 reads CASSFLMGSGRPNTEAFF. CDR3 in DNA: TGTGCCAGTAGTTTCTTAATGGGATCCGGGAGGCCCAACACTGAAGCTTTCTTT.

DNA of the CDR3: TGTGCCTGGAGTAGCGGACCCAGCTCCTACAATGAGCAGTTCTTC. It codes for CAWSSGPSSYNEQFF. The genes are TRBV30 and TRBJ2-1; perhaps TRBD2 as D (5 bases). Germline lookup yields CDR1 GTSNPN and CDR2 SVGIG (reference sequence). The CDR3 is made up of 15 amino acids. The germline V and J ends were trimmed by 2 bases and 0 bases, with 11 bases remaining between them.

The chain recombines TRBV11-2 with TRBJ2-5; weak D call: TRBD2 (6 bases). Trimming stripped 5 bases from V and 1 base from J, with 17 bases between. The germline CDR1 and CDR2 sequences are SGHAT and FQNNGV. The length of the CDR3 is 16 residues. The CDR3 DNA is TGTGCCAGCAGCCTCTTCGCGGGGTCCCTCCAAGAGACCCAGTACTTC. Protein product: CASSLFAGSLQETQYF.

This clone was recorded only once. The chain combines TRBV30 with TRBJ1-5; the D is unclear. Germline CDR1 is GTSNPN and CDR2 is SVGIG (reference sequence). CDR3 length equals 15 residues. V lost 5 bases to trimming and J lost 0 bases, with 14 bases between them. The CDR3 region is CAWGSGRYSNQPQHF. CDR3 nucleotides: TGTGCCTGGGGAAGCGGACGGTATAGCAATCAGCCCCAGCATTTT.

This CDR3 is CASRDRGGTEAFF. In DNA, the CDR3 is TGTGCCAGCAGGGACAGGGGTGGCACTGAAGCTTTCTTT. V usage is TRBV3-1 (or the pseudogene TRBV3-2) and J usage is TRBJ1-1; 9 bases are a match to TRBD1. From germline, CDR1 is LGHDT and CDR2 YNNKEL (reference sequence). CDR3 size: 13 residues. The J segment lost 4 bases and the V segment lost 6 bases, leaving 3 bases of the junction unmatched.

This chain uses TRBV11-1 with TRBJ2-2, with D unresolved. Germline V gene data show CDR1 as SGHAT and CDR2 as FQDESV (reference sequence). V was shortened by 2 bases and J by 6 bases, with 7 bases between the two germline ends. This CDR3 spans 13 amino acids. In DNA, the CDR3 is TGTGCCAGCAGCTTATTGTCCTCCGGGGAGCTGTTTTTT. This translates into CASSLLSSGELFF.

This clone has more than one count but fewer than ten. The rearrangement links TRBV6-5 to TRBJ1-6; TRBD1 matches at 8 bases. CDR1 and CDR2 (germline): MNHEY, SVGAGI. J was trimmed by 9 bases and V by 7 bases; bases with no gene match: 8. CDR3 size: 14 residues. CDR3 in DNA: TGTGCCAGCACCCGAGACAGGGGAGGTTCACCCCTCCACTTT. It codes for CASTRDRGGSPLHF.

The chain carries TRBV6-5 and TRBJ2-1, with D maybe TRBD1 (6 bases). CDR1 and CDR2 (germline): MNHEY, SVGAGI. V was shortened by 0 bases and J by 6 bases, with 12 bases between the two germline ends. The CDR3 covers 15 residues. Here the CDR3 DNA reads TGTGCCAGCAGTTACTCACAGGGCAAGGGCAATGAGCAGTTCTTC. It codes for CASSYSQGKGNEQFF.